This T cell receptor (beta chain) was recorded in a study of yellow fever vaccine responses in identical twins. Points from the study as a whole: Reportedly, the response of twins' T cells to the vaccine seemed partly convergent, partly personalized.

This clonotype appeared a few times. Its antigen is not known. TCRdb re-called the RT-PCR reads with MiXCR, one entry per CDR3 protein. The repertoire holds about 2,500 distinct CDR3 sequences, with around 78% as singletons. The V end was cut by 4 bases, the J end by 0 bases, with 0 bases between. This CDR3 spans 11 amino acids. The germline V gene encodes CDR1 KGHDR and CDR2 SFDVKD. This rearrangement joins TRBV24-1 to TRBJ2-7; D unresolved. The sample here was T cells from blood (PBMCs), unsorted or a sorted subset (not recorded which), taken before or after yellow fever vaccination (not recorded which). This sequence originates from a woman younger than 30 who received the yellow fever vaccine. CDR3 in DNA: TGTGCCACCAGTGACTCCTACGAGCAGTACTTC. Translated, it gives CATSDSYEQYF.